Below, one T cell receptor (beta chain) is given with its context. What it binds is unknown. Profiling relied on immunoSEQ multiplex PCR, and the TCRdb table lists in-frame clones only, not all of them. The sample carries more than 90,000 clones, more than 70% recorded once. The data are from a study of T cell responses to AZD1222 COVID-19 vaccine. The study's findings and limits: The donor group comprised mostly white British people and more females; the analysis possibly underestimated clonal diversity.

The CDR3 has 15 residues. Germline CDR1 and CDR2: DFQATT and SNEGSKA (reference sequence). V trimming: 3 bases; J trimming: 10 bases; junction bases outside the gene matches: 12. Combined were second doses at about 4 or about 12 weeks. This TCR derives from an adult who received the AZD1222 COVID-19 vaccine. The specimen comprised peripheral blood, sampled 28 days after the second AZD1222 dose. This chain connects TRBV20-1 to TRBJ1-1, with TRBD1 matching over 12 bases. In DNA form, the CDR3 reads TGCAGTGCTAGTACGGGACAGGGGGCCCTACAGAGAGCTTTCTTT. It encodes CSASTGQGALQRAFF.